This paragraph reports one TCR beta chain. The repertoire was sequenced with immunoSEQ multiplex PCR; TCRdb's copy has only in-frame clones and lacks some. Among more than 110,000 clones listed, about 90% were seen once. The length of the CDR3 is 15 residues. Trimming took 7 bases from V and 5 from J; bases not matched to a gene: 9. Looked up from germline, CDR1 is KGHDR and CDR2 is SFDVKD. This entry is derived from a study of T cell responses to AZD1222 COVID-19 vaccine. This TCR came from an adult in good health. Specimen: peripheral blood, collected on day 0 of AZD1222 vaccination. The chain links TRBV24-1 to TRBJ2-7, with 11 bases matching TRBD1. The CDR3 DNA follows: TGTGCCACCAGCATTAATCCGGGACAGGGGGACGAGCAGTACTTC. It codes for CATSINPGQGDEQYF.